The clone carrying this T cell receptor beta chain was counted between two and nine times. Its antigen is not known. Germline CDR1 reads SQVTM; CDR2 reads ANQGSEA. The V end was cut by 4 bases, the J end by 7 bases, with 14 bases between. The CDR3 totals 14 residues. This sample stems from a study of CD4+ T cells in melanoma. Method: immunoSEQ multiplex PCR; TCRdb's copy keeps in-frame clones and lacks some. The sample has about 140,000 clones, around nine tenths seen once. The study's findings and limits: Diverse differentiation states were reported for melanoma neoantigen-specific CD4+ T cells.

The source of this sequence is a human donor with melanoma. The chain joins TRBV29-1 to TRBJ1-6; TRBD1 might be the D (6 bases). In DNA, the CDR3 is TGCAGCGTTGGGCTCGGGGGGCACAATTCACCCCTCCACTTT. It encodes CSVGLGGHNSPLHF.